A selection of T cell receptor beta chains follows, all from one sample in a study of cytomegalovirus exposure and HLA in healthy donors. The data were produced by immunoSEQ multiplex PCR, yet TCRdb's version contains in-frame clones alone and is incomplete. The sample holds 90,000 to 120,000 clones, approximately 85% seen once. The sequenced material came from PBMCs. The receptors here all came from a woman younger than 30 in good health and CMV-seronegative. The CDR3 runs from the conserved cysteine through the conserved F or W. D genes are given only for firm matches. Some rows have no size entry. The others give once, few or many, or a class for an expanded clone.

V	size	J	D	CDR3	DNA
TRBV4-1	-	TRBJ1-1	-	CASRGLLRNTEAFF	TGCGCCAGCAGGGGACTACTTCGAAACACTGAAGCTTTCTTT
TRBV5-1	-	TRBJ2-5	-	CASSFDSGGETQYF	TGCGCCAGCAGCTTCGACAGCGGAGGGGAGACCCAGTACTTC
TRBV7-9	-	TRBJ1-1	-	CASSVPGWANTEAFF	TGTGCCAGCAGCGTACCAGGGTGGGCGAACACTGAAGCTTTCTTT
TRBV5-1	-	TRBJ2-5	-	CASRRVQETQYF	TGCGCCAGCAGGCGGGTCCAAGAGACCCAGTACTTC
TRBV6-4	-	TRBJ2-1	TRBD2	CASSPGEAGGPLFF	TGTGCCAGCAGCCCCGGGGAAGCGGGGGGGCCTCTGTTCTTC
TRBV2	-	TRBJ1-4	TRBD1	CASRETGVGATNEKLFF	TGTGCCAGCAGAGAGACAGGGGTGGGGGCAACTAATGAAAAACTGTTTTTT
TRBV7-9	few	TRBJ2-1	-	CASSLHSGSYNEQFF	TGTGCCAGCAGCCTCCACAGCGGGTCCTACAATGAGCAGTTCTTC
TRBV19	-	TRBJ1-5	TRBD1	CAIGTGTGAGQPQHF	TGTGCCATCGGGACAGGGACGGGGGCCGGTCAGCCCCAGCATTTT
TRBV9	-	TRBJ2-5	-	CASSPGGKTQYF	TGTGCCAGCAGCCCAGGAGGGAAGACCCAGTACTTC
TRBV29-1	once	TRBJ1-1	-	CSVAVNTEAFF	TGCAGCGTTGCTGTGAACACTGAAGCTTTCTTT
TRBV4-1	-	TRBJ2-1	-	CASSQVSLLTGNEQFF	TGCGCCAGCAGCCAAGTATCCCTCCTCACGGGCAATGAGCAGTTCTTC
TRBV12-5	-	TRBJ1-1	TRBD1	CASALWTGGKVTEAFF	TGTGCTAGTGCCCTATGGACAGGGGGCAAGGTCACTGAAGCTTTCTTT
TRBV5-1	-	TRBJ2-1	TRBD2	CASSSGLLAGGYEQFF	TGCGCCAGCAGCTCTGGGTTGCTAGCGGGGGGCTATGAGCAGTTCTTC
TRBV7-9	-	TRBJ1-4	-	CASLEEGGFRKLFF	TGTGCCAGCCTAGAGGAGGGAGGATTTCGAAAACTGTTTTTT
TRBV11-2	once	TRBJ2-1	TRBD2	CASRPASGLNYNEQFF	TGTGCCAGCAGGCCGGCTAGCGGACTAAACTACAATGAGCAGTTCTTC
TRBV19	few	TRBJ1-1	-	CASSIPGGTEAFF	TGTGCCAGTAGTATACCCGGGGGCACTGAAGCTTTCTTT
TRBV4-1	-	TRBJ2-7	TRBD1	CASSRGSGGLGEQYF	TGCGCCAGCAGCCGCGGGTCAGGGGGCTTGGGGGAGCAGTACTTC
TRBV27	-	TRBJ1-5	-	CASSEGGSNQPQHF	TGTGCCAGCAGTGAGGGGGGGTCCAATCAGCCCCAGCATTTT
TRBV6-1	-	TRBJ1-2	-	CASSTDYGYTF	TGTGCCAGCAGCACAGACTATGGCTACACCTTC
TRBV5-6	-	TRBJ2-2	TRBD1	CASSFPTGTGNTGELFF	TGTGCCAGCAGCTTCCCAACCGGGACAGGAAACACCGGGGAGCTGTTTTTT
TRBV5-1	-	TRBJ1-1	TRBD1	CASSPGDRANTEAFF	TGCGCCAGCAGCCCAGGGGACAGGGCGAACACTGAAGCTTTCTTT
TRBV2	-	TRBJ2-2	-	CASSDEGVLGGSNTGELFF	TGTGCCAGCTCCGATGAGGGGGTGCTTGGGGGTTCGAACACCGGGGAGCTGTTTTTT